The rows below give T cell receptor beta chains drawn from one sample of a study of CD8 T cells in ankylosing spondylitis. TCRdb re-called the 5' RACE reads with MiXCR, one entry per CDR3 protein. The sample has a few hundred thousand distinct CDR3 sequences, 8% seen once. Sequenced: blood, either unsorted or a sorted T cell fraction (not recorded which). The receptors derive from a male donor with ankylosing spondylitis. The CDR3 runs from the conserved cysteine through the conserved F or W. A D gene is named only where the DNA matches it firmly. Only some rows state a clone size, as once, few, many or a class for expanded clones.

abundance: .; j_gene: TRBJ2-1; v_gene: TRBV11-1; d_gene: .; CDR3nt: TGTGCCAGCAGCACCTACAGAGCAAGCTCCTACAATGAGCAGTTCTTC; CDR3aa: CASSTYRASSYNEQFF
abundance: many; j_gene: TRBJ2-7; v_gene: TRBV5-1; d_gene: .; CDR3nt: TGCGCCAGCAGCTGGCGAGGGACGGGGGAGCAGTACTTC; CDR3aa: CASSWRGTGEQYF
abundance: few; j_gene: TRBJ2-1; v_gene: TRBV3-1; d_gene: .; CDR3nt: TGTGCCAGCAGCCAACGAACTAGATTCGATGAGCAGTTCTTC; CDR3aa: CASSQRTRFDEQFF
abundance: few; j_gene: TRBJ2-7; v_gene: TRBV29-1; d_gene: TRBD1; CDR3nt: TGCAGCGTTGAAGAGCCGGGACAGGGTTTCTACGAGCAGTACTTC; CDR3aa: CSVEEPGQGFYEQYF
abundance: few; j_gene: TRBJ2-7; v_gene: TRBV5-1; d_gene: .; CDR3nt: TGCGCCAGCACCCCTTCCAGTACGGGCCCCTACGAGCAGTACTTC; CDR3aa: CASTPSSTGPYEQYF
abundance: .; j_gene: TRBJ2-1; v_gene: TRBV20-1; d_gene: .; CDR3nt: TGCAGTGCCCGGGAGTCCCCTAGCAATGAGCAGTTCTTC; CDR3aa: CSARESPSNEQFF
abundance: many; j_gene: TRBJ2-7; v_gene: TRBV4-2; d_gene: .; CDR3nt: TGTGCCAGCAGCCAAGATCCGCGGAGGGGGGCCTACGAGCAGTACTTC; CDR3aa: CASSQDPRRGAYEQYF
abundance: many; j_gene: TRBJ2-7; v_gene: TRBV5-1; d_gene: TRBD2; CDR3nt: TGCGCCAGCAGCTTGGGGACTAGCGGGAGTCCCCACGAGCAGTACTTC; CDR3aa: CASSLGTSGSPHEQYF
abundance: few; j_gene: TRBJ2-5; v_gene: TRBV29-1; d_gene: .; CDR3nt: TGCAGCGTTGAAGAGACAGGAGGCGCACAAGAGACCCAGTACTTC; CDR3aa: CSVEETGGAQETQYF
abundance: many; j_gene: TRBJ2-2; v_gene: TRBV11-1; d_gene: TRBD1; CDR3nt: TGTGCCAGCAGCTCCACAGGGGCCGGGGAGCTGTTTTTT; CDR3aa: CASSSTGAGELFF
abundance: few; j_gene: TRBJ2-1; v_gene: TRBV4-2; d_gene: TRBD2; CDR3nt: TGTGCCAGCAGCCAAAGGGGACTAGCGGCGCACAATGAGCAGTTCTTC; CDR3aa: CASSQRGLAAHNEQFF
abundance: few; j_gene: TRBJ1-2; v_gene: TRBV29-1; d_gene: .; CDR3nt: TGCAGCGTTACCGACGAGGGCAATCCTAACTATGGCTACACCTTC; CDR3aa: CSVTDEGNPNYGYTF
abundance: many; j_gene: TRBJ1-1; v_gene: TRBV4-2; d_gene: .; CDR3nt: TGTGCCAGCAGCCAAGAAACAGGGCGTCTCACTGAAGCTTTCTTT; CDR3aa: CASSQETGRLTEAFF
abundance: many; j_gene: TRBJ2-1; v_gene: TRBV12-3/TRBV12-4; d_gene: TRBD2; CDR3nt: TGTGCCAGCAGTTTGACTAGCGGGAGGTCGGATGAGCAGTTCTTC; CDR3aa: CASSLTSGRSDEQFF
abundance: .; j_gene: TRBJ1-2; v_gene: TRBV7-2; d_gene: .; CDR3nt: TGTGCCAGCAGCTCCCGCTGGGCTAACTATGGCTACACCTTC; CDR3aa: CASSSRWANYGYTF
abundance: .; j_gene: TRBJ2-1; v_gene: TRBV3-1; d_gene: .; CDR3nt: TGTGCCAGCAGCCAAGATCTTATCCGGGGGAGCTCCTACAATGAGCAGTTCTTC; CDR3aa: CASSQDLIRGSSYNEQFF
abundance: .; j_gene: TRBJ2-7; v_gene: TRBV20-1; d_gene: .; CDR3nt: TGCAGTGCTAACCGGGGCTCCCCGTACGAGCAGTACTTC; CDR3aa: CSANRGSPYEQYF
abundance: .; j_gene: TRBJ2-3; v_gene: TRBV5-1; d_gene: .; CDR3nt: TGCGCCAGCAGCCCCCGGTCCGATCCAGATACGCAGTATTTT; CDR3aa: CASSPRSDPDTQYF
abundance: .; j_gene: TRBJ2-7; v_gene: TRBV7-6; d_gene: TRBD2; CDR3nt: TGTGCCAGCAGCGAGGGACTAGCGAACTACGAGCAGTACTTC; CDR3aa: CASSEGLANYEQYF